One TCR beta chain is described in this entry. No cognate antigen has been identified for it. No base-level quality is on record; no much larger clone is a single base apart. This entry belongs to a study of long-term antiretroviral therapy in people with HIV (dated by TCRdb to 2022 to 2024). Background on the whole study: Collection of the earliest samples took place about a decade ahead of the 2015 WHO recommendation for immediate ART, at a time when ART was typically delayed until CD4 counts fell. Whether ART initiation and durable HIV suppression were associated with changes in peripheral blood TRB repertoire composition and diversity was tested in a retrospective serial study. The cohort contributed fewer than 200 cryopreserved PBMC samples from a few dozen adults with confirmed HIV infection, collected serially over a mean of 6 years (range 1-12). About 35% of the 30 participants with HIV were female. No cross-contamination during QIAcube processing was shown when test extractions of a monoclonal T-cell line were performed alongside some 33 polyclonal samples. The paper as a whole reports these results and caveats: ART initiation was associated with a significant increase in TRB diversity, but diversity stayed significantly below transplant donor controls even after long-term ART. Since PBMC availability was limited, sequencing covered only the TCR beta chain, with no alpha chain pairing. Compared with controls, HIV repertoires had narrower CDR3 length ranges, and the network structure pointed to an antigen-experienced repertoire that shifted only slightly toward naive after ART. The samples span the years 2004 to 2017, and the ART regimens used at that time may not be as effective as current regimens. Expanded TRB clones identified before ART initiation dominated the repertoire at all time points, although this dominance fluctuated and declined in many PLHIV after ART. No data were available on ART adherence, viral resistance or therapy changes, limiting inferences about post-ART repertoire changes. Because pre-ART samples had limited cell numbers, profiling was done on unsorted PBMC rather than on sorted CD4+ and CD8+ T cells.

Inclusion was restricted to participants for whom at least one PBMC sample before ART initiation and at least two post-ART samples were available. Every participant with HIV received treatment in the United States of America. Cryopreserved samples of about 0.95-10 million PBMC were thawed and washed before DNA extraction. At the time of the earliest PBMC sample, participants with HIV were aged between about 20 and 60 years. PBMC samples from each participant spanned 1-4 timepoints before ART initiation and 2-8 timepoints after ART initiation, with a median of 7 samples. Serial HIV viral load, CD4+ T-cell count, ART history and demographic data were obtained for every participant. Using a Qiagen kit on a QIAcube, genomic DNA was extracted from unsorted PBMC, with samples processed in batches of 12. From the germline V gene (reference sequence), CDR1 is SEHNR and CDR2 is FQNEAQ. From the cysteine up to the phenylalanine, the CDR3 has a length of 16 residues. The entry retains the CDR3 DNA only, 48 bases that are in frame from base 1. Trimming at the junction amounts to 1 base on V and 1 base on J, and the germline ends lie 11 bases apart.

The immunoSEQ hsTCRB v3.0 assay was used at survey level resolution for TRB variable region sequencing. A depth of about 40,000-55,000 T-cell genomes per sample was targeted for TRB sequencing. An Illumina MiSeq with a v3 150-cycle kit was used to sequence the pooled TRB libraries. The source study handled its data this way. Repertoire analysis was run in R within a reproducible Nextflow workflow that covered QC, data transformation and analysis. Custom analyses were implemented in LymphoSeq2, an R package for AIRR-Seq data exploration. A handful of samples that produced fewer than 5000 total TRB sequences were removed, so approximately 190 HIV repertoires were analyzed. Among the approximately 190 HIV repertoires that were kept, around 60 were collected before ART initiation and 120 to 140 were collected after ART initiation. Each repertoire was downsampled to 5000 TRB nucleotide sequences, and summary statistics were averaged across 100 downsampling iterations. The analysis kept only TRB sequences whose CDR3 regions were at least seven amino acids long. Diversity was assessed using a clonality score derived from Shannon entropy and using the Gini coefficient. In repertoire networks, the top 5000 CDR3 amino acid sequences were linked whenever an edit distance of one separated two sequences. For TRB CDR3 amino acid sequences, GLIPH2 was used to predict antigen specificity groups and MHC restriction. To flag known associations with CMV, EBV, HIV or tissue antigens, CDR3 amino acid sequences were compared against VDJdb and McPAS-TCR. Pre-ART, post-ART and control groups were compared with Wilcoxon signed-rank tests and Holm-Bonferroni correction. Here the immuneACCESS table is served through TCRdb, limited to in-frame sequences with V and J called. Missing clones are a known gap in these copies; in checked studies unresolved V genes cover under half, and the rest lacks a known reason. V, J and clone size are taken as reported in that table, and D and trimming were inferred from the DNA itself. The sample table holds around 13,000 clones, of which around 82% were seen once. The top ten clones comprise roughly 25% of the sample.

The chain employs TRBV7-9 and TRBJ1-3, with the D gene not confidently named. The starting material was unsorted PBMCs, obtained 3.1 years after starting antiretroviral therapy. The receptor was isolated from a man in his forties with HIV. DNA sequence: TGTGCCAGCAGCTTAGAGGCCGGGTTATCTGGAAACACCATATATTTT. It encodes CASSLEAGLSGNTIYF.